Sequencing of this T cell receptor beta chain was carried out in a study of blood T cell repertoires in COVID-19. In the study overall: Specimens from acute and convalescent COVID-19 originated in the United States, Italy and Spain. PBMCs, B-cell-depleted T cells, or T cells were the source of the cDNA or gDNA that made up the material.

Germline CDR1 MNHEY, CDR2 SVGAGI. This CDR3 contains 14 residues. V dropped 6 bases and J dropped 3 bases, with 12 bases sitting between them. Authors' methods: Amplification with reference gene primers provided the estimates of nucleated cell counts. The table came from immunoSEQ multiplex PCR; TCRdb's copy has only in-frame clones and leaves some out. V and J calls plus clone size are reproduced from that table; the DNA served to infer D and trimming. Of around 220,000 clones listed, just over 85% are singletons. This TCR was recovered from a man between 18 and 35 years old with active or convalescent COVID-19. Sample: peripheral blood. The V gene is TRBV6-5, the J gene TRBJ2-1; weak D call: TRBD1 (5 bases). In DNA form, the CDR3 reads TGTGCCAGCAGCCCGGAGACAGTCTACAATGAGCAGTTCTTC. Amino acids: CASSPETVYNEQFF.